This entry lists 26 T cell receptor beta chains sequenced from one sample in a study of T cell responses to AZD1222 COVID-19 vaccine. Assay: immunoSEQ multiplex PCR; the TCRdb copy retains only in-frame clones and omits some. The data contain tens of thousands of clones, under 85% of them singletons. The sample was peripheral blood, taken on day 0 of AZD1222 vaccination. The receptors shown here come from an adult in good health.

The CDR3 DNA is TGTGCCACCGCGGGCACTAGGGACACCGGGGAGCTGTTTTTT. Protein product: CATAGTRDTGELFF. V is TRBV15 and J is TRBJ2-2; a possible D gene is TRBD2 (5 bases). V lost 8 bases and J 3 bases, leaving 13 bases between the germline ends. The CDR3 contains 14 residues. CDR1 is LNHNV, CDR2 YYDKDF, per germline (reference sequence).

The V call is TRBV7-8, the J call TRBJ1-1; D is unclear. V shed 3 bases and J shed 1 base, with 15 bases lying between them. CDR1 and CDR2 (germline): SGHVS, FQNEAQ. This CDR3 has 16 amino acids. CDR3 amino acids: CASSLSGGLQNTEAFF. CDR3 DNA: TGTGCCAGCAGCTTGTCGGGAGGGCTCCAGAACACTGAAGCTTTCTTT.

The rearrangement uses TRBV5-1 and TRBJ2-1; D is possibly TRBD1 or TRBD2 (5 bases each). Germline V gene sequence: CDR1 SGHRS, CDR2 YFSETQ. The CDR3 runs 14 residues. V lost 0 bases and J 9 bases, leaving 13 bases between the germline ends. CDR3 loop: CASSLEGLRGEQFF. DNA for the CDR3: TGCGCCAGCAGCTTGGAGGGGCTGAGGGGTGAGCAGTTCTTC.

The chain employs TRBV5-6 and TRBJ2-7; tentatively, D is TRBD2 (5 bases). V shed 0 bases and J shed 2 bases, with 12 bases lying between them. Germline CDR1 SGHDT, CDR2 YYEEEE. The CDR3 is 15 residues long. The CDR3 spells CASSLESGGTYEQYF. DNA of the CDR3: TGTGCCAGCAGCTTGGAGTCTGGAGGTACCTACGAGCAGTACTTC.

The V call is TRBV15, the J call TRBJ2-6, with D uncertain. Germline assignment: CDR1 LNHNV and CDR2 YYDKDF (reference sequence). V gave up 5 bases and J gave up 0 bases, with 14 bases separating them. CDR3 size: 17 residues. In nucleotides, the CDR3 is TGTGCCACCAGCCTCCGGGCCCTCTCCTCTGGGGCCAACGTCCTGACTTTC. Its translation: CATSLRALSSGANVLTF.

The chain combines TRBV12-3 or TRBV12-4 with TRBJ2-5, with D unresolved. The V and J ends lost 3 bases and 1 base respectively, with 6 bases between them. This CDR3 has 13 amino acids. The CDR3 spells CASSLGSQETQYF. CDR3 nucleotides: TGTGCCAGCAGTTTGGGCAGCCAAGAGACCCAGTACTTC.

V is TRBV7-2 and J is TRBJ2-5; no clear D. This CDR3 is 12 amino acids long. CDR1 and CDR2 from the germline V gene are SGHTA and FQGNSA. V lost 4 bases and J lost 5, with 8 bases in between. The CDR3 nucleotides read TGTGCCAGCAGCTCTACCGGGGAGACCCAGTACTTC. The encoded protein is CASSSTGETQYF.

The V gene is TRBV6-5, the J gene TRBJ1-2, with D unresolved. V lost 8 bases and J 3 bases, leaving 13 bases between the germline ends. The CDR3 sequence is 13 residues long. CDR1 and CDR2 (germline): MNHEY, SVGAGI. CDR3 sequence: CASQPQVDYGYTF. The CDR3, as DNA: TGTGCCAGCCAACCTCAGGTGGACTATGGCTACACCTTC.

The chain joins TRBV3-1 (or the pseudogene TRBV3-2) to TRBJ1-2; D remains unclear. Germline values: CDR1 LGHDT, CDR2 YNNKEL (reference sequence). This CDR3 has 12 amino acids. V was trimmed by 4 bases and J by 4 bases, leaving 7 bases between them. This CDR3 reads CASSLRSYGYTF. CDR3 nucleotides: TGTGCCAGCAGCCTGCGGTCCTATGGCTACACCTTC.

The gene calls are TRBV10-3 and TRBJ2-7; tentative D call: TRBD1 (5 bases). V was clipped by 3 bases and J by 2 bases, with 8 bases between them. This CDR3 region has 13 residues. Looked up from germline, CDR1 is ENHRY and CDR2 is SYGVKD. The CDR3 bases are TGTGCCATCAGTGACAGGGCCCCCTACGAGCAGTACTTC. Translating gives CAISDRAPYEQYF.

This sequence joins TRBV4-3 and TRBJ1-6, with TRBD1 identical over 7 bases. This CDR3 region has 17 residues. V dropped 2 bases and J dropped 10; count of bases not matched to a gene: 14. From germline, CDR1 is LGHNA and CDR2 YSLEER. DNA of the CDR3: TGCGCCAGCAGCCAACGACAACCGACAGGGCAGGGATCACCCCTCCACTTT. It yields the protein CASSQRQPTGQGSPLHF.

V and J are TRBV19 and TRBJ2-7, with 8 bases aligning to TRBD2. The germline V gene encodes CDR1 LNHDA and CDR2 SQIVND (reference sequence). V dropped 0 bases and J dropped 0; count of bases not matched to a gene: 7. The CDR3 has 17 residues. This CDR3 is CASSIEASGSASYEQYF. CDR3 DNA sequence: TGTGCCAGTAGTATAGAGGCTAGCGGGTCTGCCTCCTACGAGCAGTACTTC.

J is TRBJ2-7 and V is TRBV18; 9 bases are a match to TRBD1. Germline V gene data show CDR1 as KGHSH and CDR2 as LQKENI. V shed 5 bases and J 3 bases; nucleotides not matched to a gene: 5. The length of the CDR3 is 14 residues. CDR3 in amino acids: CASSAGQGNYEQYF. The CDR3 coding sequence is TGTGCCAGCTCAGCTGGACAGGGGAACTACGAGCAGTACTTC.

The chain is built from TRBV21-1 and TRBJ2-1. TRBV21-1 is a recognized pseudogene. The CDR3 covers 12 residues. CDR3 sequence: CARDQPSNEQFF. The CDR3 bases are TGTGCCAGAGACCAGCCGAGCAATGAGCAGTTCTTC.

This clone was seen a few times. The CDR3 region is CASSQAGGAYEQYF. CDR3 coding DNA: TGTGCCAGCAGTCAAGCGGGAGGAGCCTACGAGCAGTACTTC. This chain joins TRBV27 and TRBJ2-7, with 9 positions matching TRBD2. Germline V CDR1 and CDR2: MNHEY, SMNVEV (reference sequence). The CDR3 length is 14 residues. V trimming: 5 bases; J trimming: 2 bases; junction bases outside the gene matches: 4.

The chain couples TRBV2 to TRBJ2-2; tentatively, D is TRBD2 (5 bases). The germline V and J ends were trimmed by 10 bases and 1 base, with 13 bases remaining between them. The CDR3 length is 14 residues. The germline V gene has CDR1 SNHLY and CDR2 FYNNEI. CDR3 protein: CATADSLNTGELFF. The CDR3 region has the DNA TGTGCCACCGCGGACTCCCTGAACACCGGGGAGCTGTTTTTT.

The chain uses TRBV28 and TRBJ2-4; D is undetermined. V shed 2 bases and J shed 0 bases, with 5 bases lying between them. The CDR3 spans 14 residues. Germline V lookup: CDR1 MDHEN, CDR2 SYDVKM. The CDR3, as DNA: TGTGCCAGCAGTTTAGACACAGCCAAAAACATTCAGTACTTC. Encoded protein: CASSLDTAKNIQYF.

This chain uses TRBV7-8 with TRBJ2-5; TRBD2 matches at 14 bases. The CDR3 sequence is 16 residues long. J was trimmed by 4 bases and V by 5 bases; bases with no gene match: 6. Per germline, CDR1 SGHVS and CDR2 FQNEAQ. CDR3 DNA: TGTGCCAGCAGCCTGACTAGCGGGGGGGGGCTAGAGACCCAGTACTTC. Translated, it gives CASSLTSGGGLETQYF.

J is TRBJ2-3 and V is TRBV7-2; D is ambiguous. Between the trimmed V and J ends, which lost 2 bases and 1 base, there was a span of 7 bases. The CDR3 runs to 14 residues. Germline-derived CDR1 and CDR2 are SGHTA and FQGNSA. Here the CDR3 DNA reads TGTGCCAGCAGCTTATTCGGAGGCACAGATACGCAGTATTTT. It yields the protein CASSLFGGTDTQYF.

The V call is TRBV4-3, the J call TRBJ1-2; D call uncertain. V lost 0 bases to trimming and J lost 0 bases, with 5 bases between them. CDR3 length equals 14 residues. CDR1 is LGHNA, CDR2 YSLEER, per germline. The CDR3 DNA sequence: TGCGCCAGCAGCCAAGAGGGTACTAACTATGGCTACACCTTC. Amino acid sequence: CASSQEGTNYGYTF.

The V gene is TRBV6-6, the J gene TRBJ1-3; no clear D. The CDR3 is 13 residues long. Germline values: CDR1 MNHNY, CDR2 SVGAGI (reference sequence). The germline V and J ends were trimmed by 6 bases and 8 bases, with 14 bases remaining between them. The CDR3 here is CASRGRESDTIYF. DNA of the CDR3: TGTGCCAGCAGAGGACGGGAGTCGGACACCATATATTTT.

The CDR3 DNA sequence: TGTGCCAGCAGCGCCCACAGGGGGTCTGGAAACACCATATATTTT. Translating it yields CASSAHRGSGNTIYF. V is TRBV9 and J is TRBJ1-3; TRBD1 aligns across 8 bases. The CDR3 totals 15 residues. Unmatched junction bases numbered 3, after V lost 3 bases and J lost 1 base. The germline V gene encodes CDR1 SGDLS and CDR2 YYNGEE.

This clone was observed once. V gene TRBV3-1 (or the pseudogene TRBV3-2) combines with J gene TRBJ2-7; no firm D call. V lost 4 bases and J lost 4, with 11 bases in between. The germline V gene has CDR1 LGHDT and CDR2 YNNKEL (reference sequence). The CDR3 has 13 residues. The CDR3 sequence: CASSPPGQYEQYF. DNA for the CDR3: TGTGCCAGCAGCCCCCCGGGTCAATACGAGCAGTACTTC.

The chain uses TRBV27 and TRBJ1-2, with 9 bases lining up with TRBD1. Losses at the gene ends were 5 bases for V and 4 bases for J; bases not matched to a gene: 5. The CDR3 is made up of 14 amino acids. Per the germline V gene, CDR1 is MNHEY and CDR2 is SMNVEV (reference sequence). DNA for the CDR3: TGTGCCAGCAGTCGTGGACAGGGGTCCTATGGCTACACCTTC. Translation gives CASSRGQGSYGYTF.

The CDR3 region has the DNA TGTGCCAGTAGCACTCCCCCCGGAGGGGGCGCGAAGGGCTACACCTTC. Protein: CASSTPPGGGAKGYTF. The chain recombines TRBV19 with TRBJ1-2, with 7 bases that match TRBD1. The CDR3 contains 16 residues. V was clipped by 6 bases and J by 8 bases; unmatched bases: 18. Germline loops: CDR1 LNHDA, CDR2 SQIVND (reference sequence).

This chain uses TRBV19 with TRBJ2-7, with D possibly being TRBD1 or TRBD2 (6 bases each). With 3 bases removed from V and 6 bases from J, the gap between germline ends came to 15 bases. The CDR3 contains 14 residues. Germline V gene sequence: CDR1 LNHDA, CDR2 SQIVND (reference sequence). CDR3 in DNA: TGTGCCAGTAGTATTACGGGGGCCACGCTCGAGCAGTACTTC. Protein sequence: CASSITGATLEQYF.